One sample yielded the 2 T cell receptor beta chains listed below, sequenced in a study of blood T cells in healthy people across ages. PCR was performed a second time for roughly 6 to 12 cycles using a sample-barcoded 5' primer and a J-beta primer mix. MiXCR, applied by TCRdb to the 5' RACE reads, yields one record per CDR3 protein. The table shows some 1,800,000 distinct CDR3 sequences, with 35% to 50% occurring only once. The specimen was blood. The source is a human donor in good health.

This clonotype was observed a few times. CDR3 sequence reads: CASSLTRVTEAFF. CDR3 nucleotides: TGTGCCAGCAGTTTAACCAGGGTAACTGAAGCTTTCTTT. V is TRBV12-3 or TRBV12-4 and J is TRBJ1-1; D might be TRBD1 (5 bases). Trimming removed 2 bases at V and 5 bases at J, with 9 bases between. The CDR3 runs to 13 residues.

The J gene is TRBJ1-2, the V gene TRBV6-2 or TRBV6-3, with 7 bases fitting TRBD1. J was trimmed by 5 bases and V by 4 bases; bases with no gene match: 13. The CDR3 length is 16 residues. CDR1 is MNHEY, CDR2 SVGEGT, per germline. CDR3 amino acids: CASSSTGIISVYGYTF. The DNA of the CDR3 is TGTGCCAGCAGTTCGACAGGGATTATCAGTGTGTATGGCTACACCTTC.